Following are 19 T cell receptor beta chains from one sample sequenced in a study of metastatic and nonmetastatic thyroid tumors (dated by TCRdb to 2019 to 2021). Libraries were prepared through PCR. The run used an Illumina HiSeq 4000. TCRdb handled the public reads itself, with Q25 trimming in fastp and clone calling in MiXCR, and kept productive beta chains. A total of about 20,000 clones appear in this sample, about a sixth of them only once. 8% to 13% of the sample lies in the top ten. None of the patients had been given any treatment before thyroid surgery. Sequencing used tumor tissue. These receptors all stem from a female donor with papillary thyroid cancer or a benign thyroid nodule (not recorded which). Some clones in this sample may be carry-over from other donors' samples.

This clone was seen many times. CDR3: CASSYLTGFGNTIYF. The CDR3 DNA is TGTGCCAGCAGTTACCTAACAGGATTCGGAAACACCATATATTTT. The chain has TRBV6-2 or TRBV6-3 and TRBJ1-3, with D possibly TRBD1 on 5 matching bases. The CDR3 has 15 residues. V gave up 2 bases and J gave up 4 bases, with 12 bases separating them. Germline lookup yields CDR1 MNHEY and CDR2 SVGEGT.

By its share, this clone is medium-sized. The chain has TRBV3-1 and TRBJ2-7, with 10 bases fitting TRBD1. The ends lost 1 base at V and 5 bases at J; junction bases unmatched: 8. CDR1 is LGHDT, CDR2 YNNKEL, per germline (reference sequence). CDR3 length equals 16 residues. The CDR3 DNA reads TGTGCCAGCAGCCAAGGATCGACAGGGGGCGGAGACGAGCAGTACTTC. It is translated as CASSQGSTGGGDEQYF.

This clone was found many times. V gene TRBV10-1 combines with J gene TRBJ2-2; no clear D. V was cut by 6 bases and J by 7 bases, with 6 bases left in between. CDR3 length: 11 amino acids. The germline gives CDR1 WNHNN, CDR2 SYGVQD (reference sequence). The CDR3 DNA reads as TGCGCCAGCAGGGTGAGCGGGGAGCTGTTTTTT. Translated, it gives CASRVSGELFF.

This chain joins TRBV9 and TRBJ1-3; 7 positions match TRBD1. Germline V gene lookup returns CDR1 SGDLS and CDR2 YYNGEE. CDR3 length: 16 residues. V trimming: 5 bases; J trimming: 0 bases; junction bases outside the gene matches: 8. The CDR3 reads CASRPQGRYSGNTIYF. The CDR3 bases are TGTGCCAGCAGACCACAGGGGAGATACTCTGGAAACACCATATATTTT.

The table lists this clone with a few counts. The J gene is TRBJ1-2, the V gene TRBV2; D is uncertain. Germline lookup yields CDR1 SNHLY and CDR2 FYNNEI. The CDR3 is 11 amino acids. V was cut by 1 base and J by 4 bases, with 1 base left in between. CDR3 DNA: TGTGCCAGCAGTGAAGTCTATGGCTACACCTTC. Its protein is CASSEVYGYTF.

This clone was counted ten times or more. The genes are TRBV7-8 and TRBJ1-6; D is ambiguous. Trimming took off 7 bases at V and 6 bases at J, with 13 bases between the two ends. Germline V gene lookup returns CDR1 SGHVS and CDR2 FQNEAQ. The CDR3 covers 14 residues. CDR3 sequence reads: CASNAGRGNSPLHF. CDR3 DNA sequence: TGTGCCAGCAACGCTGGCAGAGGTAATTCACCCCTCCACTTT.

The V call is TRBV19, the J call TRBJ2-7, with 8 positions matching TRBD1. The CDR3 runs 14 residues. Germline lookup yields CDR1 LNHDA and CDR2 SQIVND (reference sequence). With 5 bases clipped from V and 6 bases from J, the junction kept 9 bases outside the gene matches. In nucleotides, the CDR3 is TGTGCCAGTAGTGCGACCGGGACAGGTCCCGAGCAGTACTTC. Protein product: CASSATGTGPEQYF.

The sample holds many counts of this clone. This chain links TRBV7-9 with TRBJ1-4; maybe TRBD1 (5 bases). The V gene's germline CDR1 is SEHNR and CDR2 FQNEAQ (reference sequence). V was clipped by 1 base and J by 8 bases, with 11 bases between them. CDR3 length: 14 amino acids. DNA of the CDR3: TGTGCCAGCAGCTTAGGTGGTACAGGAGAAAAACTGTTTTTT. Protein sequence: CASSLGGTGEKLFF.

Ten or more counts support this clone. The chain recombines TRBV7-2 with TRBJ2-7, with D possibly matching TRBD2 (7 bases). CDR3 size: 13 residues. The germline V gene encodes CDR1 SGHTA and CDR2 FQGNSA. The V end was cut by 1 base, the J end by 6 bases, with 10 bases between. CDR3 DNA: TGTGCCAGCAGCTTAGGGGGGGGGCCCGAGCAGTACTTC. Translated, it gives CASSLGGGPEQYF.

The sample holds many counts of this clone. The chain carries TRBV10-3 and TRBJ1-2; TRBD1 agrees at 7 bases. Germline trimming cut 8 bases from V and 1 base from J; bases unmatched to any gene: 13. Germline CDR1 ENHRY, CDR2 SYGVKD. The CDR3 loop spans 16 amino acids. CDR3 amino acids: CAILASISGGNYGYTF. Here the CDR3 DNA reads TGTGCCATCCTCGCCTCAATATCAGGGGGTAACTATGGCTACACCTTC.

Regarding this clone: At one boundary the junction diverges from the germline segment, which might be a read error. The rearrangement joins TRBV27 to TRBJ1-1, with 11 positions matching TRBD1. CDR3 length: 14 residues. Germline CDR1 is MNHEY and CDR2 is SMNVEV (reference sequence). The CDR3 bases are TGTGCCAGCAGTACGGGACAGGGGGTCACTGAAGCTTTATTT. This encodes CASSTGQGVTEALF.

This clone is large by share. V and J are TRBV27 and TRBJ2-1; 8 positions agree with TRBD1. Germline CDR1 MNHEY, CDR2 SMNVEV (reference sequence). The CDR3 is 15 amino acids. The trim removed 2 bases at V and 7 bases at J, leaving 7 bases unmatched. CDR3 in DNA: TGTGCCAGCAGTTTAGACAGGGGTGTGTTTAATGAGCAGTTCTTC. Translation: CASSLDRGVFNEQFF.

This clone was seen ten or more times. V and J are TRBV20-1 and TRBJ1-5; D remains unclear. CDR3 size: 15 residues. Germline CDR1 and CDR2: DFQATT and SNEGSKA (reference sequence). The germline V and J ends were trimmed by 1 base and 1 base, with 11 bases remaining between them. This chain's CDR3 is CSARAGEESNQPQHF. DNA for the CDR3: TGCAGTGCTAGAGCTGGGGAAGAAAGCAATCAGCCCCAGCATTTT.

As concerns this clone: Germline is not matched at one junction end, which may reflect a read error. The chain uses TRBV28 and TRBJ2-7, with D possibly called TRBD1 or TRBD2 (5 bases each). Germline CDR1 reads MDHEN; CDR2 reads SYDVKM. The CDR3 has 15 amino acids. The CDR3 DNA sequence: TGTTCCAGCAGTTTAACCGGGACCGGTGTACACGAGCAGTACTTC. Residues: CSSSLTGTGVHEQYF.

This clone was counted at least ten times. The junction shows a germline mismatch at one end, possibly a read error. The rearrangement uses TRBV20-1 and TRBJ2-5; D remains ambiguous. Germline values: CDR1 DFQATT, CDR2 SNEGSKA (reference sequence). The CDR3 runs to 11 residues. CDR3 DNA: TGCAGTGCTAGCTGGGTAGAGGCCCAGTACTTC. Protein sequence: CSASWVEAQYF.

About this clone: A read error may produce the germline difference seen at one junction end. This sequence joins TRBV5-5 and TRBJ1-1; no clear D. Germline CDR1 SGHKS, CDR2 YYEKEE (reference sequence). This CDR3 region has 12 residues. CDR3 amino acids: CASSSGVVEASF. CDR3 DNA: TGTGCCAGCAGCTCCGGGGTAGTTGAAGCTTCCTTT.

This clone was seen ten or more times. The V gene is TRBV20-1, the J gene TRBJ1-1; perhaps TRBD1 as D (5 bases). The CDR3 is 14 amino acids. V was pared by 6 bases and J by 3 bases, with 17 bases between. CDR1 is DFQATT, CDR2 SNEGSKA, per germline (reference sequence). Here the CDR3 DNA reads TGCAGTGCACCCCCGGGACGGCGAGACACTGAAGCTTTCTTT. Translated: CSAPPGRRDTEAFF.

This clone was recorded at least ten times. The chain has TRBV9 and TRBJ2-7; 8 bases map to TRBD2. The CDR3 totals 15 residues. Germline V lookup: CDR1 SGDLS, CDR2 YYNGEE. With 0 bases clipped from V and 2 bases from J, the junction kept 4 bases outside the gene matches. CDR3 DNA sequence: TGTGCCAGCAGCGTAGGACTAGCGCAAACCTACGAGCAGTACTTC. Its translation: CASSVGLAQTYEQYF.

For this clone: The junction departs from the called germline gene at one end, perhaps through a read error. The chain employs TRBV10-2 and TRBJ2-2; 7 positions agree with TRBD1. Per germline, CDR1 WSHSY and CDR2 SAAADI. CDR3 size: 14 residues. The CDR3 here is CASTDRVNTWELFF. The CDR3 coding sequence is TGTGCCAGCACAGACAGGGTGAACACCTGGGAGCTGTTTTTT.